This T cell receptor (beta chain) was identified during a study of T cell repertoires in cytomegalovirus infection. Study at large: Evidence of both CMV infection and a matching HLA type came from public TCR beta signatures.

Germline CDR1 and CDR2: SGHTA and FQGNSA. The CDR3 has 13 amino acids. V was shortened by 0 bases and J by 7 bases, with 10 bases between the two germline ends. One entry per CDR3 protein results from TCRdb running MiXCR on the reads. The sample consists of roughly 250,000 distinct CDR3 sequences, 9% to 15% of them appearing once. This clonotype occurred many times. This chain uses TRBV7-2 with TRBJ2-7, with D possibly being TRBD2 (5 bases). The TCR sequence derives from a human donor in good health (CMV status not recorded). Some clones in this sample may be carry-over from other donors' samples. Sequencing was performed on PBMCs. The CDR3 sequence is CASSLAGVREQYF. CDR3 in DNA: TGTGCCAGCAGCTTAGCGGGAGTCAGAGAGCAGTACTTC.